The clone carrying this T cell receptor beta chain has more than one count but fewer than ten. Its matching antigen is unknown. All gene names here are mouse names. From the germline J gene comes the end of the CDR3, since the read stops 1 residue before it. Generated by immunoSEQ multiplex PCR, the TCRdb table keeps only in-frame clones and is missing some. The sample holds 20,000 to 25,000 clones, roughly 72% seen once. The data belong to a study of tissue T cells after allogeneic stem cell transplantation. Overall study results and limits: Only a limited share of tissue TCRs appeared in blood or spleen.

CDR1 is NSHNY, CDR2 SYGAGN, per germline. The V and J ends lost 1 base and 6 bases respectively, with 8 bases between them. The CDR3 covers 12 residues. Sequenced: spleen. The TCR was taken from a female BALB/c mouse in good health. For this mouse line, the MHC haplotype is H2-d. This chain links TRBV13-1 with TRBJ2-7, with a tentative D call TRBD1 (5 bases). This CDR3 reads CASSDLRAEQYF. The CDR3 bases that were read are TGTGCCAGCAGTGATCTCAGGGCTGAACAGTAC.